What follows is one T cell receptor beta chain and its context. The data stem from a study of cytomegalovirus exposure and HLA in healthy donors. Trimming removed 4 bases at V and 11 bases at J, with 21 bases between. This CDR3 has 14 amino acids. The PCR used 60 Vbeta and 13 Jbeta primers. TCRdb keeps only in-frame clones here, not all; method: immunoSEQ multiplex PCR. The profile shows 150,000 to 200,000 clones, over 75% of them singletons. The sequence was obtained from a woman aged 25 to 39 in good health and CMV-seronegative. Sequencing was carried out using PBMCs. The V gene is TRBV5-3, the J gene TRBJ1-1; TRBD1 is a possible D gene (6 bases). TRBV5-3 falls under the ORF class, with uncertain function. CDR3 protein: CARSKLPLGQLAFF. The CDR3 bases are TGTGCCAGAAGCAAGCTACCTTTAGGACAGCTGGCTTTCTTT.